One sample yielded the 2 T cell receptor beta chains listed below, sequenced in a study of tumor-infiltrating lymphocytes in primary liver carcinoma. For blood RNA, unsorted whole blood served as the source, and germline DNA was extracted too. Synthesis of TCR beta cDNA was carried out from approximately 500 ng total RNA with a constant-region primer. Libraries covering TCR beta were generated through three nested multiplex PCR rounds (using a slightly modified ARM-PCR). It was with TRBV1-TRBV30 forward primers and a C-beta reverse primer that the first two PCR rounds were run, at around 11 cycles each. From the multiplex PCR reads, TCRdb called clonotypes with MiXCR, one entry per CDR3 protein. This sample has some 180,000 distinct CDR3 sequences, with 50% to 75% found just once. Source material: peripheral blood. The source of these receptors is a middle-aged man with primary liver carcinoma and hepatitis B virus infection.

The chain combines TRBV6-4 with TRBJ1-1; possibly TRBD1 for D (5 bases). This CDR3 spans 13 amino acids. CDR1 MRHNA and CDR2 SNTAGT come from the germline V gene. Trimming took 4 bases from V and 3 from J, leaving 9 bases between them. The DNA of the CDR3 is TGTGCCAGCAGTGCACAGGCAGACACTGAAGCTTTCTTT. Residues: CASSAQADTEAFF.

Remarks on this clonotype: Since a much larger clone is just one base distant, this may be a read error. The J gene is TRBJ2-1, the V gene TRBV6-1; D is perhaps TRBD2 (5 bases). V lost 8 bases, J lost 9 bases, and 17 bases lay in between. Germline-derived CDR1 and CDR2 are MNHNS and SASEGT. This CDR3 region has 13 residues. The chain's CDR3 is CASLRPSKVEQFF. The CDR3 coding sequence is TGTGCCAGCCTCCGGCCTAGCAAAGTTGAGCAGTTCTTC.